This T cell receptor beta chain was found in a study of beta chain features in type 1 diabetes. Overall study results and limits: The study found moderately but significantly shorter TCRB CDR3s in all four CD4+ subsets of Type 1 diabetes patients.

Germline CDR1 and CDR2: SGHRS and YFSETQ. The CDR3 runs 16 residues. V was clipped by 4 bases and J by 8 bases; unmatched bases: 6. Post-sort purity exceeded 95% for all sorted populations. Worth noting for this clone: The antigen remains undetermined.

Expressed TCRB transcripts were sequenced because the isolated RNA had all been reverse transcribed beforehand. Method: immunoSEQ multiplex PCR; TCRdb's copy keeps in-frame clones and lacks some. This sample carries 330,000 or so clones, about 19% of them seen once, and the ten largest clones take 0.044%. The TCR comes from a woman aged 18-35 years in good health. The V gene is TRBV5-1, the J gene TRBJ2-1; 16 bases are a match to TRBD2. Sequencing input: naive CD4+ T cells from blood. The CDR3 nucleotides read TGCGCCAGCAGCGGGGGACTAGCGGGGGGGCTGCATGAGCAGTTCTTC. It yields the protein CASSGGLAGGLHEQFF.